Listed below are T cell receptor beta chains from one sample, sequenced in a study of OX40 agonist ivuxolimab in advanced cancers. The assay was immunoSEQ multiplex PCR, and TCRdb's table has in-frame clones only and misses some. The sample holds 82,000 or so clones, roughly 89% seen once. The sequencing here drew on CD4+ or CD8+ T cells sorted from blood, taken in a trial of the OX40 agonist ivuxolimab. The receptors derive from an adult with an advanced solid tumor such as melanoma, head and neck, liver or kidney cancer. CDR3s include the opening cysteine and the closing phenylalanine or tryptophan. A D gene is named only where the DNA matches it firmly. The listing skips clone size in some rows; elsewhere it reads once, few, many or a size class.

v_gene	d_gene	j_gene	abundance	CDR3aa	CDR3nt
TRBV2	.	TRBJ1-5	.	CASSEEGGNQPQHF	TGTGCCAGCAGTGAAGAAGGGGGCAATCAGCCCCAGCATTTT
TRBV6-5	TRBD1	TRBJ2-7	.	CASSYGHRDRAYEQYF	TGTGCCAGCAGTTACGGACACCGGGACAGAGCCTACGAGCAGTACTTC
TRBV27	.	TRBJ2-7	.	CASRNPGTPLNEQYF	TGTGCCAGCAGAAACCCCGGGACACCCCTCAACGAGCAGTACTTC
TRBV7-6	TRBD2	TRBJ2-5	once	CASSLQLAGVETQYF	TGTGCCAGCAGCTTACAACTAGCGGGAGTAGAGACCCAGTACTTC
TRBV4-2	TRBD1	TRBJ2-5	.	CASSQMTGGGETQYF	TGTGCCAGCAGCCAAATGACAGGGGGAGGAGAGACCCAGTACTTC
TRBV14	.	TRBJ2-2	.	CASSQDWGTGELFF	TGTGCCAGCAGCCAAGACTGGGGAACCGGGGAGCTGTTTTTT
TRBV6-5	TRBD1	TRBJ1-2	.	CATGGFREKVYGYTF	TGTGCCACAGGGGGGTTCCGGGAGAAGGTCTATGGCTACACCTTC
TRBV7-6	TRBD1	TRBJ2-3	.	CASSRTGPTDTQYF	TGTGCCAGCAGCCGGACAGGCCCCACAGATACGCAGTATTTT
TRBV2	TRBD2	TRBJ2-1	few	CASIRTSGSSNEQFF	TGTGCCAGCATCCGGACTAGCGGGAGCTCCAATGAGCAGTTCTTC
TRBV5-1	TRBD1	TRBJ2-5	.	CASSLERRTGEGETQYF	TGCGCCAGCAGCTTGGAACGTCGGACAGGGGAGGGAGAGACCCAGTACTTC
TRBV4-2	TRBD1	TRBJ2-6	.	CASSQTGTVLSGANVLTF	TGTGCCAGCAGCCAAACCGGGACAGTGCTCTCTGGGGCCAACGTCCTGACTTTC
TRBV2	TRBD2	TRBJ2-1	.	CASRGTSSYNEQFF	TGTGCCAGCAGAGGGACTAGCAGCTACAATGAGCAGTTCTTC
TRBV18	TRBD1	TRBJ2-7	.	CASSPPPGGEQYF	TGTGCCAGCTCACCACCCCCAGGGGGCGAGCAGTACTTC
TRBV30	.	TRBJ2-1	.	CAWSVAGFWNEQFF	TGTGCCTGGAGTGTGGCGGGATTCTGGAATGAGCAGTTCTTC
TRBV9	.	TRBJ1-2	.	CASSVEGGTAGYTF	TGTGCCAGCAGCGTAGAGGGAGGTACAGCTGGCTACACCTTC